The 16 T cell receptor beta chains below come from one sample, sequenced in a study of breast tumors, draining lymph nodes, adjacent tissues. One entry per CDR3 protein results from TCRdb running MiXCR on the multiplex PCR reads. The table shows about 270,000 distinct CDR3 sequences, with about 33% occurring only once. Samples came from axillary lymph nodes draining the breast cancer. The specimen was axillary lymph node tissue. The origin of the receptors is a female donor with breast cancer. Some clones in this sample may be carry-over from other donors' samples.

In its sample, this clonotype was seen a few times. The gene calls are TRBV3-1 and TRBJ2-4, with D perhaps matching TRBD1 or TRBD2 (5 bases each). CDR3 size: 14 residues. Germline CDR1 and CDR2: LGHDT and YNNKEL (reference sequence). Between the trimmed V and J ends, which lost 4 bases and 5 bases, there was a span of 12 bases. DNA of the CDR3: TGTGCCAGCAGCCCCCCCGGGACGCAAAACATTCAGTACTTC. Translation gives CASSPPGTQNIQYF.

In its sample, this clonotype was seen many times. The rearrangement joins TRBV6-1 to TRBJ2-5; 7 positions match TRBD2. V lost 3 bases, J lost 10 bases, and 11 bases stayed unmatched. This CDR3 has 14 residues. The germline gives CDR1 MNHNS, CDR2 SASEGT. The DNA for the CDR3 is TGTGCCAGCAGTGAGAGCGGCAACCCGGGGGGCCAGTACTTC. Its protein is CASSESGNPGGQYF.

J is TRBJ1-1 and V is TRBV20-1; D may be TRBD1 (5 bases). This CDR3 comprises 14 residues. The germline CDR1 and CDR2 sequences are DFQATT and SNEGSKA (reference sequence). Trimming shortened V by 7 bases and J by 0 bases, and 15 bases separated the two germline ends. The CDR3 nucleotides read TGCAGTGTTCCGACAGAGCTCATGAACACTGAAGCTTTCTTT. It specifies CSVPTELMNTEAFF.

This clonotype occurred many times. This chain uses TRBV10-3 with TRBJ2-5; 7 nucleotides match TRBD1. V lost 10 bases to trimming and J lost 1 base; unmatched junction nucleotides: 9. CDR3 size: 14 residues. CDR1 and CDR2 from the germline V gene are ENHRY and SYGVKD. The CDR3 is CATGDRDSQETQYF. The CDR3 nucleotides read TGTGCCACCGGGGACCGGGACAGCCAAGAGACCCAGTACTTC.

This chain connects TRBV18 to TRBJ2-7; no firm D call. CDR1 KGHSH and CDR2 LQKENI come from the germline V gene. V was clipped by 4 bases and J by 4 bases, with 11 bases between them. This CDR3 spans 13 amino acids. The CDR3 sequence is CASSHGEDYEQYF. In nucleotides, the CDR3 is TGTGCCAGCTCACACGGAGAGGATTACGAGCAGTACTTC. The entire variable domain, with the rest obtained from reference TRBV18 and TRBJ2-7, is as follows: NAGVMQNPRHLVRRRGQEARLRCSPMKGHSHVYWYRQLPEEGLKFMVYLQKENIIDESGMPKERFSAEFPKEGPSILRIQQVVRGDSAAYFCASSHGEDYEQYFGPGTRLTVT.

This clonotype occurred many times. V is TRBV4-1 and J is TRBJ2-1; 9 nucleotides align to TRBD1. CDR1 and CDR2 from the germline V gene are MGHRA and YSYEKL. This CDR3 has 15 residues. Trimming took 4 bases from V and 8 from J; bases not matched to a gene: 9. The CDR3 DNA sequence: TGCGCCAGCAGCCGTCAACAGGGGGCCAGCGATGAGCAGTTCTTC. As protein: CASSRQQGASDEQFF.

As regards this clonotype: Being one base from a much bigger clone, this may be a read error. This chain links TRBV5-1 with TRBJ2-5; 7 bases fit TRBD2. CDR1 and CDR2 (germline): SGHRS, YFSETQ. The CDR3 runs 16 residues. CDR3 bases: TGCGCCAGCAGCCCCGGACTAGACTTGCTTAGAGAGCCCCAGTACTTC. As protein: CASSPGLDLLREPQYF.

This clonotype was recorded many times. DNA for the CDR3: TGTGCCAGCAGGAGCGAGTTGGCGGCAGATACGCAGTATTTT. Translated, it gives CASRSELAADTQYF. V gene TRBV6-5 combines with J gene TRBJ2-3; D is unclear. V shed 6 bases and J shed 4 bases, with 14 bases lying between them. Germline CDR1 MNHEY, CDR2 SVGAGI. CDR3 length: 14 amino acids.

This clonotype was observed at least ten times. The rearrangement uses TRBV12-3 or TRBV12-4 and TRBJ1-6; D may be TRBD1 (6 bases). V was trimmed by 6 bases and J by 5 bases, leaving 11 bases between them. The CDR3 has 14 residues. CDR3 protein: CASSGQSNNSPLHF. The CDR3 coding sequence is TGTGCCAGCAGCGGACAGAGTAATAATTCACCCCTCCACTTT.

For this clonotype: Given a much more abundant clone one base away, this may be a read error. The missing conserved phenylalanine or tryptophan at the end of this CDR3 makes a read error likely. V and J are TRBV19 and TRBJ1-2; TRBD1 matches 7 bases. The ends lost 4 bases at V and 3 bases at J; junction bases unmatched: 11. CDR3 length equals 16 residues. Germline V gene data show CDR1 as LNHDA and CDR2 as SQIVND (reference sequence). The CDR3 sequence: CASSRKMDRRDYGYTL. CDR3 DNA: TGTGCCAGTAGTAGGAAAATGGACAGGCGAGACTATGGCTACACCCTC.

This clonotype was observed many times. The chain is built from TRBV6-1 and TRBJ1-5; D is undetermined. Germline assignment: CDR1 MNHNS and CDR2 SASEGT. The V end lost 1 base, the J end lost 7 bases, and 5 bases lay between the germline ends. The CDR3 consists of 12 residues. CDR3 DNA: TGTGCCAGCAGTGAAGGTCCGCAGCCCCAGCATTTT. It translates to CASSEGPQPQHF.

The chain has TRBV6-2 or TRBV6-3 and TRBJ2-7, with 8 positions matching TRBD1. The CDR3 loop spans 15 amino acids. V shed 2 bases, J shed 4 bases, and the junction held 7 bases outside the gene matches. CDR1 is MNHEY, CDR2 SVGEGT, per germline. This CDR3 reads CASSYGGTGGYEQYF. DNA of the CDR3: TGTGCCAGCAGTTACGGGGGGACAGGTGGTTACGAGCAGTACTTC.

Remarks on this clonotype: It may be a read error: a sequence one base away is much more abundant. The CDR3, as DNA: TGTGCCAGCAGCCCGGGACTAGCGGGCTCTCTGGCCTACGAGCGGTACTTC. Its protein product is CASSPGLAGSLAYERYF. The gene calls are TRBV5-4 and TRBJ2-7; TRBD2 matches 12 bases. The CDR3 contains 17 residues. Looked up from germline, CDR1 is SGHNT and CDR2 is YYREEE (reference sequence). Full variable domain (missing parts from reference TRBV5-4 and TRBJ2-7): ETGVTQSPTHLIKTRGQQVTLRCSSQSGHNTVSWYQQALGQGPQFIFQYYREEENGRGNFPPRFSGLQFPNYSSELNVNALELDDSALYLCASSPGLAGSLAYERYFGPGTRLTVT.

This clonotype turned up a few times. The chain links TRBV7-9 to TRBJ1-1; a weak D match, TRBD1 (5 bases). Trimming removed 3 bases from V and 4 bases from J, with 9 bases in between. In germline, CDR1 is SEHNR, CDR2 FQNEAQ (reference sequence). The CDR3 has 13 amino acids. In DNA, the CDR3 is TGTGCCAGCAGCTTCGGTAGGGGCACTGAAGCTTTCTTT. Protein: CASSFGRGTEAFF.

Comment on this clonotype: A much larger clonotype is one base distant, so this may be a read error. The chain joins TRBV20-1 to TRBJ2-1; 9 bases match TRBD2. The germline V gene has CDR1 DFQATT and CDR2 SNEGSKA (reference sequence). CDR3 length: 15 residues. Here the CDR3 reads CSARKREDSSNEQFF. The CDR3 nucleotides are TGCAGTGCTAGAAAGCGGGAGGACTCCTCCAATGAGCAGTTCTTC.

The sample holds a few counts of this clonotype. The rearrangement joins TRBV30 to TRBJ2-7; possible D gene TRBD2, 7 bases. The V end was cut by 8 bases, the J end by 0 bases, with 20 bases between. Germline loops: CDR1 GTSNPN, CDR2 SVGIG (reference sequence). This CDR3 is built from 15 residues. The CDR3 DNA follows: TGTGCCCGTAAAGGGGGAACTAGCGCCTCCTACGAGCAGTACTTC. The encoded protein is CARKGGTSASYEQYF.